What follows are 24 T cell receptor beta chains derived from one specimen sequenced in a study of blood T cell repertoires in COVID-19. Clones were sequenced by immunoSEQ multiplex PCR, and TCRdb holds only the in-frame ones, with some missing. The sample carries about 310,000 clones, around 87% recorded once. The specimen sequenced was peripheral blood. The receptors originated from a woman aged 50 to 65 who had recovered from COVID-19.

This clone was found once. V is TRBV18 and J is TRBJ2-2, with 7 bases fitting TRBD1. In germline, CDR1 is KGHSH, CDR2 LQKENI. This CDR3 region has 16 residues. Trimming cost V 0 bases and J 3 bases; bases outside gene matches: 4. The CDR3 sequence is CASSPPTGVDTGELFF. CDR3 nucleotides: TGTGCCAGCTCACCACCAACAGGGGTAGACACCGGGGAGCTGTTTTTT.

This clone showed up many times. This chain links TRBV30 with TRBJ2-7; no firm D call. The CDR3 totals 10 residues. Trimming removed 4 bases at V and 11 bases at J, with 12 bases between. CDR1 and CDR2 (germline): GTSNPN, SVGIG (reference sequence). This CDR3 reads CAWTPPFKYF. As DNA, the CDR3 is TGTGCCTGGACTCCCCCCTTTAAGTACTTC.

The chain couples TRBV7-2 to TRBJ2-7; 8 bases agree with TRBD2. This CDR3 comprises 15 residues. With 5 bases clipped from V and 0 bases from J, the junction kept 6 bases outside the gene matches. Germline loops: CDR1 SGHTA, CDR2 FQGNSA. Here the CDR3 DNA reads TGTGCCAGCAGCGACACTAGCGGCAGCTCCTACGAGCAGTACTTC. Protein: CASSDTSGSSYEQYF.

The V and J genes are TRBV20-1 and TRBJ2-4, with D perhaps TRBD1 or TRBD2 (6 bases each). Germline V gives CDR1 DFQATT, CDR2 SNEGSKA (reference sequence). The CDR3 length is 15 residues. V was trimmed by 3 bases and J by 1 base, leaving 13 bases between them. The CDR3 is CSASGGRGAKNIQYF. CDR3 bases: TGCAGTGCTAGTGGGGGGCGCGGGGCCAAAAACATTCAGTACTTC.

The chain couples TRBV11-2 to TRBJ2-2, with TRBD1 matching over 7 bases. Looked up from germline, CDR1 is SGHAT and CDR2 is FQNNGV. V trimming: 5 bases; J trimming: 6 bases; junction bases outside the gene matches: 9. This CDR3 is built from 15 residues. In nucleotides, the CDR3 is TGTGCCAGCAGCGCCAGGGGGTTCGACGCCGGGGAGCTGTTTTTT. This codes for CASSARGFDAGELFF.

The CDR3 is CASSLFSSGNAGELFF. CDR3 bases: TGCGCCAGCAGCTTGTTCTCTAGCGGGAATGCCGGGGAGCTGTTTTTT. The gene calls are TRBV5-1 and TRBJ2-2, with 9 bases matching TRBD2. This CDR3 spans 16 amino acids. Germline lookup yields CDR1 SGHRS and CDR2 YFSETQ. V shed 1 base and J 6 bases; nucleotides not matched to a gene: 7.

This clone was seen only a few times. This chain joins TRBV7-2 and TRBJ1-1; D unresolved. The germline V and J ends were trimmed by 1 base and 4 bases, with 10 bases remaining between them. The CDR3 is made up of 14 amino acids. Germline V gene lookup returns CDR1 SGHTA and CDR2 FQGNSA. CDR3 in amino acids: CASSLVEGITEAFF. In nucleotides, the CDR3 is TGTGCCAGCAGCTTAGTGGAGGGAATCACTGAAGCTTTCTTT.

The rearrangement uses TRBV7-2 and TRBJ1-6; D is perhaps TRBD1 (5 bases). The V end lost 1 base, the J end lost 6 bases, and 10 bases lay between the germline ends. This CDR3 is built from 15 residues. Per germline, CDR1 SGHTA and CDR2 FQGNSA. The CDR3 region is CASSLEGNINSPLHF. The CDR3 DNA sequence: TGTGCCAGCAGCTTAGAGGGGAACATTAATTCACCCCTCCACTTT.

The DNA of the CDR3 is TGTGCCAGCAGAAAAACCGGGACAGGGGCGACCGGGGAGCTGTTTTTT. This codes for CASRKTGTGATGELFF. The rearrangement joins TRBV28 to TRBJ2-2, with TRBD1 identical over 10 bases. Germline CDR1 is MDHEN and CDR2 is SYDVKM. Losses at the gene ends were 6 bases for V and 5 bases for J; bases not matched to a gene: 9. The length of the CDR3 is 16 residues.

For the CDR3, the DNA is TGTGCCACCAGTGATTCCCTACCGGGACAGGGGGCGCCGGAGACCCAGTACTTC. Its translation is CATSDSLPGQGAPETQYF. The chain has TRBV24-1 and TRBJ2-5; 12 positions match TRBD1. Germline CDR1 reads KGHDR; CDR2 reads SFDVKD. CDR3 length: 18 amino acids. V dropped 2 bases and J dropped 5; count of bases not matched to a gene: 11.

V gene TRBV28 combines with J gene TRBJ1-1; D gene ambiguous. Between the trimmed V and J ends, which lost 6 bases and 5 bases, there was a span of 13 bases. Germline V gives CDR1 MDHEN, CDR2 SYDVKM. This CDR3 is built from 13 residues. The CDR3 DNA is TGTGCCAGCAGGGCTGAGGCCCCGACTGAAGCTTTCTTT. Its protein is CASRAEAPTEAFF.

The rearrangement joins TRBV2 to TRBJ2-1, with 10 bases lining up with TRBD1. V gave up 5 bases and J gave up 4 bases; unmatched junction bases: 5. Germline CDR1 is SNHLY and CDR2 is FYNNEI. The CDR3 runs 15 residues. The CDR3 DNA sequence: TGTGCCAGCAGTTCTACGGGACAGGGGTACAATGAGCAGTTCTTC. It is translated as CASSSTGQGYNEQFF. Drawing the rest from reference TRBV2 and TRBJ2-1, the complete variable domain is EPEVTQTPSHQVTQMGQEVILRCVPISNHLYFYWYRQILGQKVEFLVSFYNNEISEKSEIFDDQFSVERPDGSNFTLKIRSTKLEDSAMYFCASSSTGQGYNEQFFGPGTRLTVL.

The V gene is TRBV30, the J gene TRBJ2-1; TRBD2 might be the D (5 bases). Germline CDR1 is GTSNPN and CDR2 is SVGIG (reference sequence). The V end was cut by 0 bases, the J end by 4 bases, with 13 bases between. The CDR3 runs to 15 residues. The CDR3 coding sequence is TGTGCCTGGAGTGTACTAGAGGTCCCATACAATGAGCAGTTCTTC. Encoded protein: CAWSVLEVPYNEQFF. The variable domain in full, with the rest retrieved from reference TRBV30 and TRBJ2-1, is SQTIHQWPATLVQPVGSPLSLECTVEGTSNPNLYWYRQAAGRGLQLLFYSVGIGQISSEVPQNLSASRPQDRQFILSSKKLLLSDSGFYLCAWSVLEVPYNEQFFGPGTRLTVL.

The rearrangement links TRBV6-1 to TRBJ2-5; 14 bases line up with TRBD2. Per the germline V gene, CDR1 is MNHNS and CDR2 is SASEGT. After removal of 4 bases from V and 4 bases from J, the junction contained 8 bases not matched to a gene. This CDR3 contains 17 residues. Here the CDR3 DNA reads TGTGCCAGCAGTGCCCCGGGACTAGCGGGAGCTCGAGAGACCCAGTACTTC. Residues: CASSAPGLAGARETQYF.

The chain has TRBV7-2 and TRBJ1-6; a possible D gene is TRBD1 (6 bases). The V end was cut by 5 bases, the J end by 5 bases, with 16 bases between. This CDR3 comprises 16 residues. Germline CDR1 reads SGHTA; CDR2 reads FQGNSA. CDR3 amino acids: CASSPDTGIHNSPLHF. CDR3 in DNA: TGTGCCAGCAGCCCGGATACAGGGATCCATAATTCACCCCTCCACTTT.

The J gene is TRBJ1-2, the V gene TRBV18; 7 bases match TRBD1. The germline V gene encodes CDR1 KGHSH and CDR2 LQKENI. J lost 8 bases, V lost 3 bases, and 6 bases had no gene match. This CDR3 has 13 amino acids. Here the CDR3 DNA reads TGTGCCAGCTCACCGGACAGGTCGCCCGGCTACACCTTC. It encodes CASSPDRSPGYTF.

On this clone: The junction shows a germline mismatch at one end, possibly a read error. The genes are TRBV6-5 and TRBJ1-2; a weak D match, TRBD1 (6 bases). The germline V gene has CDR1 MNHEY and CDR2 SVGAGI. This CDR3 has 11 residues. As DNA, the CDR3 is TGTGCCGGCAGCAGGGGTGCTGGCTACACCTTC. Encoded protein: CAGSRGAGYTF.

This clone is a singleton in its sample. V gene TRBV11-2 combines with J gene TRBJ2-7; 10 positions agree with TRBD1. This CDR3 contains 16 residues. The V segment lost 5 bases and the J segment 6 bases; nucleotides outside the gene matches: 13. CDR1 SGHAT and CDR2 FQNNGV come from the germline V gene. DNA for the CDR3: TGTGCCAGCAGCCATTATTCTGGGACAGGGGATGGCGAGCAGTACTTC. Translation: CASSHYSGTGDGEQYF.

This sequence joins TRBV3-1 (or the pseudogene TRBV3-2) and TRBJ2-5, with TRBD1 matching over 7 bases. The CDR3 length is 13 residues. CDR1 and CDR2 (germline): LGHDT, YNNKEL (reference sequence). J was trimmed by 3 bases and V by 6 bases; bases with no gene match: 4. CDR3 amino acids: CASRLTGEETQYF. The CDR3 region has the DNA TGTGCCAGCAGACTCACAGGGGAAGAGACCCAGTACTTC.

The chain recombines TRBV18 with TRBJ2-6, with a weak D call TRBD2 (5 bases). Looked up from germline, CDR1 is KGHSH and CDR2 is LQKENI. Trimming pared 2 bases from V and 2 bases from J, leaving 10 bases between. The CDR3 length is 16 residues. CDR3 in amino acids: CASSPGLAAGANVLTF. CDR3 sequence (DNA): TGTGCCAGCTCACCAGGACTGGCGGCTGGGGCCAACGTCCTGACTTTC. The complete variable domain, with remaining parts taken from reference TRBV18 and TRBJ2-6, reads NAGVMQNPRHLVRRRGQEARLRCSPMKGHSHVYWYRQLPEEGLKFMVYLQKENIIDESGMPKERFSAEFPKEGPSILRIQQVVRGDSAAYFCASSPGLAAGANVLTFGAGSRLTVL.

V and J are TRBV24-1 and TRBJ2-3, with 8 bases lining up with TRBD2. V shed 2 bases, J shed 3 bases, and the junction held 12 bases outside the gene matches. Germline V gives CDR1 KGHDR, CDR2 SFDVKD. This CDR3 spans 18 amino acids. The CDR3 DNA sequence: TGTGCCACCAGTGATTCTCGGGCAGCGGGAGCAGAGACAGATACGCAGTATTTT. It is translated as CATSDSRAAGAETDTQYF.

In DNA form, the CDR3 reads TGTGCCAGCAGCTCCCCTGACAGGGTAAATTCACCCCTCCACTTT. This translates into CASSSPDRVNSPLHF. The chain joins TRBV7-9 to TRBJ1-6; 7 nucleotides align to TRBD1. The V gene end was trimmed by 4 bases and the J gene end by 7 bases; junction bases not matched to a gene: 7. From germline, CDR1 is SEHNR and CDR2 FQNEAQ (reference sequence). This CDR3 has 15 amino acids.

Notes on this clone: This specimen includes other DNA sequences encoding the same CDR3. This chain links TRBV5-6 with TRBJ2-1, with 9 bases lining up with TRBD2. The trim removed 0 bases at V and 7 bases at J, leaving 5 bases unmatched. Germline V gene sequence: CDR1 SGHDT, CDR2 YYEEEE. The CDR3 length is 15 residues. CDR3 nucleotides: TGTGCCAGCAGCTTGGGGGGGCTAGCGGGAAATGAGCAGTTCTTC. It translates to CASSLGGLAGNEQFF.

The gene calls are TRBV5-6 and TRBJ2-4; D is unresolved. This CDR3 comprises 14 residues. Trimming took 4 bases from V and 9 from J, leaving 17 bases between them. CDR1 and CDR2 (germline): SGHDT, YYEEEE. The CDR3 bases are TGTGCCAGCAGCGCCCCCAGTGGTGAGGCCATTCAGTACTTC. Encoded protein: CASSAPSGEAIQYF.